The present entry profiles one T cell receptor (beta chain) with its context. Its antigen is not identified. The V gene end was trimmed by 4 bases and the J gene end by 2 bases; junction bases not matched to a gene: 4. The CDR3 consists of 15 residues. In germline, CDR1 is SGHDT, CDR2 YYEEEE. The data originate from a study of CD8 T cell repertoires and HIV-1 epitope variants. The overall study: Separate from the cultures, 1M uncultured T cells served as baseline.

This table comes from immunoSEQ multiplex PCR, and its TCRdb copy is limited to in-frame clones, with some not included. The sample gives some 6,000 clones, less than 70% of which show up once; 30% to 50% is in the top ten. The TCR sequence derives from a male donor with HIV. V and J are TRBV5-6 and TRBJ2-7; 12 bases are a match to TRBD2. The sample comprised cultured CD8+ T cells derived from PBMCs. The CDR3 is CASSPLAGGAYEQYF. The DNA for the CDR3 is TGTGCCAGCAGCCCACTAGCGGGGGGTGCCTACGAGCAGTACTTC.